Ten or more counts support the clone carrying this T cell receptor (beta chain). What it binds is unknown. TCRdb passed the reads through MiXCR, listing each CDR3 protein once. The sample holds just under 300,000 distinct CDR3 sequences; around 9.6% are singletons and the top ten take approximately 2.3%. This entry comes from a study of T cell repertoires in cytomegalovirus infection. The wider study: Public TCR beta signatures were indicative of both CMV infection and a matching HLA type.

Study observations and caveats: Identification of carriers of CMV plus the relevant HLA was achieved through cumulative public TCR beta family frequency. CMV-specific HLA-C-restricted TCR beta clonotypes dominated the ex vivo response.

This sequence was found in a human donor in good health (CMV status not recorded). Some clones in this sample may be carry-over from other donors' samples. The sample taken for sequencing was PBMCs.

The DNA for the CDR3 is TGTGCCACCACCGCCGGGGGCGCAACTAATGAAAAACTGTTTTTT. Translation gives CATTAGGATNEKLFF. V and J are TRBV10-3 and TRBJ1-4; D may be TRBD1 (6 bases). Per the germline V gene, CDR1 is ENHRY and CDR2 is SYGVKD. Trimming cost V 10 bases and J 0 bases, with 15 bases left between them. There are 15 residues in the CDR3.